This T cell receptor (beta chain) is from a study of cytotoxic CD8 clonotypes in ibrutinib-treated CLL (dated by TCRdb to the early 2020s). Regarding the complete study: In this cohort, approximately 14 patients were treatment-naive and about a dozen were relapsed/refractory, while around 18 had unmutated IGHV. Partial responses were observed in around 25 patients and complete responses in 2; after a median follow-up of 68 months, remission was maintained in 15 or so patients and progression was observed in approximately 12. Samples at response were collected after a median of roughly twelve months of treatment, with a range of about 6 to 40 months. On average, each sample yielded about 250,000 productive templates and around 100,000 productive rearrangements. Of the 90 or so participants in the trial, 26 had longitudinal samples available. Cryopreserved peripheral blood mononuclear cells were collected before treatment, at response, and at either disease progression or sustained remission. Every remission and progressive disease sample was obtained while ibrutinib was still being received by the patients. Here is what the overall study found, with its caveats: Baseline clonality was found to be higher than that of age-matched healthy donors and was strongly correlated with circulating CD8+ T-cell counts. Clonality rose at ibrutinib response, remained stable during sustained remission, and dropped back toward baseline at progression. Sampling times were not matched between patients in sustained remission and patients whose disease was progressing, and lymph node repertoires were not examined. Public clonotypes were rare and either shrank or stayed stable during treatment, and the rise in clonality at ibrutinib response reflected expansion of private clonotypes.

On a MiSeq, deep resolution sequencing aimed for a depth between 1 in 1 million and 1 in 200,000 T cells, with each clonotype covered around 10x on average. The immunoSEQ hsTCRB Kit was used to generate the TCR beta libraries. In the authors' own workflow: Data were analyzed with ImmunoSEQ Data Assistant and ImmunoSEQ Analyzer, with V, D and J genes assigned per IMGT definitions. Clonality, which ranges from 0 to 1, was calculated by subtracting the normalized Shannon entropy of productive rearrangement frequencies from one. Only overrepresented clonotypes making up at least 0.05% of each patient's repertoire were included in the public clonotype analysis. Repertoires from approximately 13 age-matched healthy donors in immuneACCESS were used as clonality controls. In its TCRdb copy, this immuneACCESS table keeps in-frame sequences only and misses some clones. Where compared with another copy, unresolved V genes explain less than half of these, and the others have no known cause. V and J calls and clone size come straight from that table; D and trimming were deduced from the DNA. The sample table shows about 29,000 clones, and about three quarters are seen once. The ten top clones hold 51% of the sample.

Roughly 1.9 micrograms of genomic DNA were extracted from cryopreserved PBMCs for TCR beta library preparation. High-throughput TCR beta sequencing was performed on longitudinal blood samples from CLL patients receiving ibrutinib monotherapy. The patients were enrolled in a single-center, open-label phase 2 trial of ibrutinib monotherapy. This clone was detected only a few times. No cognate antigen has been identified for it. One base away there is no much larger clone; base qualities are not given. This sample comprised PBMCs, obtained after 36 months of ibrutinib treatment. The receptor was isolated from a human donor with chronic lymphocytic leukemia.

The CDR3 reads CASSSDSTDTQYF. The nucleotides read TGTGCCAGCAGCTCTGATTCCACAGATACGCAGTATTTT. This chain joins TRBV7-3 to TRBJ2-3, with the D gene not confidently named. Sequences SGHTA (CDR1) and FQGTGA (CDR2) are obtained from the germline V gene. The CDR3 sequence holds 13 residues, the cysteine and phenylalanine included. Just CDR3 DNA is preserved here, 39 bases in frame from base 1. The junction shows trimming of 4 bases on V and 2 bases on J, plus 7 bases between the germline ends.